The T cell receptor (beta chain) described here comes from a study of blood T cell repertoires in COVID-19. Across the whole study: Italy, Spain and the United States were the sources of the convalescent and acute COVID-19 samples.

As handled by the study authors: Amplification of reference gene primers provided the estimated nucleated cell counts. The repertoire was sequenced with immunoSEQ multiplex PCR; TCRdb's copy has only in-frame clones and lacks some. That table furnishes V, J and clone size, whereas the DNA furnished D and trimming. The sample has 100,000 to 150,000 clones, around 80% seen once. The CDR3 has 18 residues. CDR1 and CDR2 (germline): SGHVS, FNYEAQ. V lost 3 bases and J lost 2; bases outside the gene matches: 8. The chain combines TRBV7-6 with TRBJ2-1; the match to TRBD1 covers 12 bases. Sequencing was performed on peripheral blood. The receptor comes from a man in his sixties or seventies with acute or convalescent COVID-19. The CDR3 spells CASSLRAGTGGAYNEQFF. The CDR3 DNA follows: TGTGCCAGCAGCTTGAGGGCCGGGACAGGGGGCGCCTACAATGAGCAGTTCTTC.